The rows below give T cell receptor beta chains drawn from one sample of a study of OX40 agonist ivuxolimab in advanced cancers. TCRdb's table, derived via immunoSEQ multiplex PCR, lists solely in-frame clones and lacks some. Found here are about 62,000 clones, nearly 90% of them singletons; the top ten hold approximately 0.3%. The source material was CD4+ or CD8+ T cells sorted from blood, sampled in a trial of the OX40 agonist ivuxolimab. These receptors were obtained from an adult with an advanced solid tumor such as melanoma, head and neck, liver or kidney cancer. The CDR3 runs from the conserved cysteine through the conserved F or W. A D gene is named only where the DNA matches it firmly. The size of a clone is reported for some rows only, either as once, few or many, or as a class for expanded clones.

clone_size	d_call	v_call	j_call	cdr3_aa
.	TRBD1	TRBV6-1	TRBJ2-4	CASSERPGQKNIQYF
.	TRBD1	TRBV29-1	TRBJ2-7	CSVEDLVTGTYEQYF
.	.	TRBV6-5	TRBJ1-2	CASSYSLSHVEYGYTF
.	.	TRBV12-2	TRBJ2-7	CASRLGRFSYEQYF
few	.	TRBV11-2	TRBJ1-3	CASSPESLSGNTIYF
.	.	TRBV4-2	TRBJ1-3	CASSQDDGSGNTIYF
once	TRBD1	TRBV27	TRBJ1-6	CASRSQGAGSPLHF
.	TRBD2	TRBV4-1	TRBJ2-2	CASSQVRGTSGRGTGELFF
once	.	TRBV25-1	TRBJ1-2	CASSGQQVGGYTF
.	TRBD1	TRBV18	TRBJ2-7	CASSALGQGSYEQYF
once	TRBD1	TRBV27	TRBJ2-2	CASQDRGGAGELFF
.	.	TRBV2	TRBJ2-7	CASSLERGEQYF
once	.	TRBV13	TRBJ2-2	CASSLDSYVPVANTGELFF
.	.	TRBV27	TRBJ2-7	CASSFSSGYHEQYF
.	.	TRBV19	TRBJ2-5	CASSLQGGSQETQYF
.	.	TRBV10-3	TRBJ2-5	CAISEVAGLGQETQYF